The 14 T cell receptor beta chains reported below all come from one sample, sequenced in a study of shared clonotypes between healthy human individuals. Clones were sequenced by immunoSEQ multiplex PCR, and TCRdb holds only the in-frame ones, with some missing. This sample carries around 1.6 million clones, 98% of them seen once, and the ten largest clones take about 0.45%. Sequenced: naive CD4+ T cells sorted from blood. Subset in this sample: CD45RA+ positively selected. These receptors all come from a man aged 25-45 years in good health.

To note about this clone: At one end, the junction sequence differs from germline, possibly due to a read error. The chain employs TRBV18 and TRBJ1-2, with D unclear. The CDR3 is made up of 12 amino acids. Germline lookup yields CDR1 KGHSH and CDR2 LQKENI. The CDR3: CASSPLNYGYTF. The DNA of the CDR3 is TGTGCCAGCTCCCCACTTAACTATGGCTACACCTTC.

The CDR3 loop is CASSLAPGSTDTQYF. The CDR3 DNA reads as TGCGCCAGCAGCTTGGCCCCAGGGAGCACAGATACGCAGTATTTT. The V gene is TRBV5-1, the J gene TRBJ2-3, with D perhaps TRBD1 (5 bases). With 0 bases removed from V and 0 bases from J, the gap between germline ends came to 8 bases. The CDR3 is 15 amino acids. CDR1 is SGHRS and CDR2 is YFSETQ in the germline V gene.

A single count supports this clone. The genes are TRBV12-5 and TRBJ2-5; 14 positions agree with TRBD2. The CDR3 consists of 19 residues. Germline trimming cut 0 bases from V and 4 bases from J; bases unmatched to any gene: 10. Germline V gives CDR1 LGHNT, CDR2 FRNRAP. The DNA of the CDR3 is TGTGCTAGTGGTTTGGTACTTCCGGGACTAGCGGGAGTTGCAGAGACCCAGTACTTC. This gives the protein CASGLVLPGLAGVAETQYF.

As for this clone: Other DNA sequences within the sample encode an identical CDR3. The chain employs TRBV5-1 and TRBJ2-1, with 11 positions matching TRBD2. The CDR3 is 15 residues long. Germline V gene sequence: CDR1 SGHRS, CDR2 YFSETQ. V shed 0 bases and J 5 bases; nucleotides not matched to a gene: 1. CDR3 coding DNA: TGCGCCAGCAGCTTGGGGGGACTAGCGGACAATGAGCAGTTCTTC. Its protein is CASSLGGLADNEQFF.

This clone was detected only once. J is TRBJ1-2 and V is TRBV6-6; D possibly corresponds to TRBD1 (6 bases). Germline values: CDR1 MNHNY, CDR2 SVGAGI (reference sequence). V lost 6 bases and J lost 4, with 15 bases in between. This CDR3 has 14 residues. CDR3 sequence: CASRPPGVGYGYTF. For the CDR3, the DNA is TGTGCCAGCAGACCACCAGGGGTGGGCTATGGCTACACCTTC.

The V gene is TRBV19, the J gene TRBJ2-2; D is uncertain. V was trimmed by 3 bases and J by 6 bases, leaving 5 bases between them. Germline V gene lookup returns CDR1 LNHDA and CDR2 SQIVND (reference sequence). This CDR3 is built from 12 residues. DNA of the CDR3: TGTGCCAGTAGTATCTTTCCCGGGGAGCTGTTTTTT. Its translation: CASSIFPGELFF.

The CDR3 sequence is CASSLGAGNYGYTF. CDR3 nucleotide sequence: TGTGCCAGCAGCTTGGGGGCGGGGAACTATGGCTACACCTTC. V gene TRBV7-2 combines with J gene TRBJ1-2, with a possible D match to TRBD1 (6 bases). The CDR3 has 14 amino acids. Per the germline V gene, CDR1 is SGHTA and CDR2 is FQGNSA. V lost 3 bases and J 2 bases, leaving 10 bases between the germline ends.

In its sample, this clone was seen once. V usage is TRBV5-1 and J usage is TRBJ1-1; D possibly corresponds to TRBD1 (5 bases). Germline CDR1 and CDR2: SGHRS and YFSETQ. The V and J ends lost 0 bases and 4 bases respectively, with 19 bases between them. This CDR3 region has 17 residues. The CDR3 DNA reads TGCGCCAGCAGCTTGGAGAGGACAAAGCTCATAGGCACTGAAGCTTTCTTT. Translation: CASSLERTKLIGTEAFF. Looking up the rest from reference TRBV5-1 and TRBJ1-1 gives the full variable domain: KAGVTQTPRYLIKTRGQQVTLSCSPISGHRSVSWYQQTPGQGLQFLFEYFSETQRNKGNFPGRFSGRQFSNSRSEMNVSTLELGDSALYLCASSLERTKLIGTEAFFGQGTRLTVV.

The chain employs TRBV30 and TRBJ2-2, with D maybe TRBD1 (6 bases). Trimming left V 3 bases short and J 4 bases short, with 18 bases between. This CDR3 region has 16 residues. The germline V gene encodes CDR1 GTSNPN and CDR2 SVGIG (reference sequence). The DNA of the CDR3 is TGTGCCTGGAGGGCAGGGGATTTTGGGTTCACCGGGGAGCTGTTTTTT. It translates to CAWRAGDFGFTGELFF. Complete variable domain (other parts from reference TRBV30 and TRBJ2-2): SQTIHQWPATLVQPVGSPLSLECTVEGTSNPNLYWYRQAAGRGLQLLFYSVGIGQISSEVPQNLSASRPQDRQFILSSKKLLLSDSGFYLCAWRAGDFGFTGELFFGEGSRLTVL.

The V and J genes are TRBV7-2 and TRBJ1-5; D call uncertain. V lost 0 bases to trimming and J lost 6 bases, with 12 bases between them. The CDR3 length is 15 residues. Germline V gives CDR1 SGHTA, CDR2 FQGNSA. CDR3 bases: TGTGCCAGCAGCTTAGCGAAGGGATTCCGTCAGCCCCAGCATTTT. Translated, it gives CASSLAKGFRQPQHF. The complete variable domain, with remaining parts taken from reference TRBV7-2 and TRBJ1-5, reads GAGVSQSPSNKVTEKGKDVELRCDPISGHTALYWYRQSLGQGLEFLIYFQGNSAPDKSGLPSDRFSAERTGGSVSTLTIQRTQQEDSAVYLCASSLAKGFRQPQHFGDGTRLSIL.

This sequence joins TRBV6-5 and TRBJ2-5, with 11 bases that match TRBD1. CDR3 length: 15 amino acids. V was pared by 5 bases and J by 5 bases, with 7 bases of the junction left unmatched. Germline V gene sequence: CDR1 MNHEY, CDR2 SVGAGI. CDR3 in DNA: TGTGCCAGCAGTAAAAGGACAGGGGGCGTTGAGACCCAGTACTTC. Encoded protein: CASSKRTGGVETQYF.

This rearrangement joins TRBV5-8 to TRBJ2-5; D possibly matches TRBD1 or TRBD2 (5 bases each). The CDR3 contains 15 residues. Per the germline V gene, CDR1 is SGHTS and CDR2 is YDEGEE. The germline V and J ends were trimmed by 0 bases and 1 base, with 10 bases remaining between them. The CDR3 region is CASSLAGASQETQYF. The CDR3 region has the DNA TGTGCCAGCAGCTTGGCCGGGGCATCCCAAGAGACCCAGTACTTC.

V gene TRBV11-2 combines with J gene TRBJ2-5; D perhaps matches TRBD2 (5 bases). Germline V gene sequence: CDR1 SGHAT, CDR2 FQNNGV. V dropped 3 bases and J dropped 10 bases, with 12 bases sitting between them. The CDR3 sequence is 12 residues long. The CDR3 region has the DNA TGTGCCAGCAGCTTCCGGAGGCAGAACCAGTACTTC. Amino acid sequence: CASSFRRQNQYF. Full variable domain (rest looked up from reference TRBV11-2 and TRBJ2-5): EAGVAQSPRYKIIEKRQSVAFWCNPISGHATLYWYQQILGQGPKLLIQFQNNGVVDDSQLPKDRFSAERLKGVDSTLKIQPAKLEDSAVYLCASSFRRQNQYFGPGTRLLVL.

This chain uses TRBV27 with TRBJ2-3, with D unclear. V was pared by 6 bases and J by 2 bases, with 15 bases between. The length of the CDR3 is 15 residues. Germline V gives CDR1 MNHEY, CDR2 SMNVEV (reference sequence). The CDR3 coding sequence is TGTGCCAGCAGCTCCCCCCCAGGCCCCACAGATACGCAGTATTTT. Translation gives CASSSPPGPTDTQYF.